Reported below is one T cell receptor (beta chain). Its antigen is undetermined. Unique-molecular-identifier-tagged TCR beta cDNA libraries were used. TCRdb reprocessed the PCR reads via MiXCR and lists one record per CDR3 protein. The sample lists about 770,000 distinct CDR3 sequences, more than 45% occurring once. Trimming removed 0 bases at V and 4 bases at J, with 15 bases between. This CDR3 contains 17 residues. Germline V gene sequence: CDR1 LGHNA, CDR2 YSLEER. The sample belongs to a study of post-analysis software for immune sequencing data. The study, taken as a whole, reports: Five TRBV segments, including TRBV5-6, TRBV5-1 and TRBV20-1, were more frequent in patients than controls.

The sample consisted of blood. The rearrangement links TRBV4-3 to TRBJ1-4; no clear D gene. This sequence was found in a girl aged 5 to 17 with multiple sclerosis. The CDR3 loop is CASSQDRPSRSNEKLFF. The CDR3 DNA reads TGCGCCAGCAGCCAAGACCGCCCCTCCCGGAGTAATGAAAAACTGTTTTTT.